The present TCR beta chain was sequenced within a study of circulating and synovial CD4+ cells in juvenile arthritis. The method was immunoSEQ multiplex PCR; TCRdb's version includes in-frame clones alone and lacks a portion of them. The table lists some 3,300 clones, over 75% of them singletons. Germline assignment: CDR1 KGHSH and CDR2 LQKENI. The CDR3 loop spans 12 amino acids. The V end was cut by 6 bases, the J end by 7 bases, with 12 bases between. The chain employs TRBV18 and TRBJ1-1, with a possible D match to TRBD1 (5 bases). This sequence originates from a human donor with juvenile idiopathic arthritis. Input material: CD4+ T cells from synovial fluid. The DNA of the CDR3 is TGTGCCAGCTCCCCGGGGGGGGATGAAGCTTTCTTT. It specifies CASSPGGDEAFF.